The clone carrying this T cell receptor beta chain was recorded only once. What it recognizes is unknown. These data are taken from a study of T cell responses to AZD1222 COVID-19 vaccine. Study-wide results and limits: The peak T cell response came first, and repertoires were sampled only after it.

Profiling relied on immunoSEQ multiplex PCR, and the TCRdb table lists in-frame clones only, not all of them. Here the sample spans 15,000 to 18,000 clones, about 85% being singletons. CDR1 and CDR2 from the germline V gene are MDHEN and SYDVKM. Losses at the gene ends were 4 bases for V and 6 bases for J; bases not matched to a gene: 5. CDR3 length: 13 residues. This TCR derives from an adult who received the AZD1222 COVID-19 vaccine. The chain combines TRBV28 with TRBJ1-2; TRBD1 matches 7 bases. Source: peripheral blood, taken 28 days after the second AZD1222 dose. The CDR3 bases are TGTGCCAGCAGTTCGGACAGGCGGGATGGCTACACCTTC. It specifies CASSSDRRDGYTF.